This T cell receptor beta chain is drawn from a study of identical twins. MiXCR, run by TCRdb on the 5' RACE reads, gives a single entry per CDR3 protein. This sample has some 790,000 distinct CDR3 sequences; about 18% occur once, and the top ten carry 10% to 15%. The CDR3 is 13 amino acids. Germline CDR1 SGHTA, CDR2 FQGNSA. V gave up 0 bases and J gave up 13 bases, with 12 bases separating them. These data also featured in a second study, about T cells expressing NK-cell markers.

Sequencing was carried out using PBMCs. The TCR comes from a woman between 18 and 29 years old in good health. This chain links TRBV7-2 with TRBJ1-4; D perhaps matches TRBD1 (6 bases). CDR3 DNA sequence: TGTGCCAGCAGCTTAGCACGAAGCAGGGGACTGTTTTTT. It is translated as CASSLARSRGLFF.